The 7 T cell receptor beta chains presented below share a single source sample, sequenced in a study of blood T cell repertoires in COVID-19. Using immunoSEQ multiplex PCR, the repertoire was profiled, and TCRdb retains in-frame clones only, with some absent. The sample lists fewer than 300,000 clones; roughly 90% were seen once. The sample taken for sequencing was peripheral blood. These receptors came from a woman in her 30s with COVID-19, enrolled during active disease.

The rearrangement uses TRBV5-1 and TRBJ2-5; maybe TRBD1 (5 bases). Trimming stripped 5 bases from V and 2 bases from J, with 13 bases between. This CDR3 spans 14 amino acids. CDR1 SGHRS and CDR2 YFSETQ come from the germline V gene. CDR3 sequence: CASSSLGAQETQYF. Here the CDR3 DNA reads TGCGCCAGCAGTTCCTTAGGGGCTCAAGAGACCCAGTACTTC.

The chain employs TRBV5-5 and TRBJ1-1; possibly TRBD1 for D (6 bases). Germline loops: CDR1 SGHKS, CDR2 YYEKEE (reference sequence). Deletions cut 2 bases from V and 3 bases from J, with 17 bases between. The CDR3 has 16 amino acids. The CDR3 loop reads CASSFRGQGGYTEAFF. Here the CDR3 DNA reads TGTGCCAGCAGCTTCCGGGGGCAGGGAGGGTACACTGAAGCTTTCTTT.

This chain links TRBV18 with TRBJ2-7; TRBD1 might be the D (6 bases). CDR1 and CDR2 from the germline V gene are KGHSH and LQKENI. V lost 0 bases and J 3 bases, leaving 12 bases between the germline ends. The CDR3 is made up of 15 amino acids. The CDR3 bases are TGTGCCAGCTCACCACCCAGGGGCGTTCTCTACGAGCAGTACTTC. Protein sequence: CASSPPRGVLYEQYF.

The chain has TRBV7-9 and TRBJ1-3, with D tentatively TRBD1 (6 bases). Trimming shortened V by 6 bases and J by 2 bases, and 20 bases separated the two germline ends. The CDR3 covers 17 residues. The germline gives CDR1 SEHNR, CDR2 FQNEAQ (reference sequence). CDR3 loop: CASSPINAGETGNTIYF. The CDR3 DNA reads TGTGCCAGCAGTCCCATCAACGCAGGGGAAACTGGAAACACCATATATTTT.

This clone was detected only a few times. V and J are TRBV7-9 and TRBJ2-5, with 8 bases identical to TRBD1. This CDR3 has 18 residues. V shed 4 bases and J 5 bases; nucleotides not matched to a gene: 18. CDR1 is SEHNR, CDR2 FQNEAQ, per germline (reference sequence). The CDR3 DNA is TGTGCCAGCAGCTCGACACGGACCGGGACAGGTTTCGCGGAGACCCAGTACTTC. Translation gives CASSSTRTGTGFAETQYF.

This chain links TRBV5-5 with TRBJ2-5; 8 bases map to TRBD2. CDR1 and CDR2 (germline): SGHKS, YYEKEE (reference sequence). CDR3 length: 11 residues. V dropped 4 bases and J dropped 10; count of bases not matched to a gene: 3. CDR3 nucleotides: TGTGCCAGCAGCGGGACTAGAAACCAGTACTTC. It specifies CASSGTRNQYF.

V gene TRBV12-3 or TRBV12-4 combines with J gene TRBJ2-5; the match to TRBD2 covers 9 bases. CDR3 length: 13 residues. V trimming: 5 bases; J trimming: 5 bases; junction bases outside the gene matches: 3. CDR3 region: CASSISGSETQYF. The CDR3 nucleotides are TGTGCCAGCAGTATTAGCGGGAGTGAGACCCAGTACTTC.